This T cell receptor (beta chain) is from a study of T cell repertoires in cytomegalovirus infection. Across the study: Public signatures in TCR beta pointed to CMV infection and matching HLA type.

Looked up from germline, CDR1 is SQVTM and CDR2 is ANQGSEA. V gave up 4 bases and J gave up 3 bases, with 22 bases separating them. This CDR3 contains 18 residues. TCRdb processed the reads anew with MiXCR; each CDR3 protein has one entry. This sample has fewer than 900,000 distinct CDR3 sequences, with 25% to 30% found just once. This clonotype has just a few counts. Its cognate antigen is unknown. This receptor was identified in a human donor in good health (CMV status not recorded). Some clones in this sample may be carry-over from other donors' samples. J is TRBJ2-6 and V is TRBV29-1; D is possibly TRBD2 (7 bases). The sample was cultured CD8+ T cells from PBMCs, taken from culture after CMV antigen stimulation. CDR3 sequence: CSVGGRAPDSSGANVLTF. CDR3 DNA sequence: TGCAGCGTTGGGGGGAGGGCGCCGGACAGTAGTGGGGCCAACGTCCTGACTTTC.